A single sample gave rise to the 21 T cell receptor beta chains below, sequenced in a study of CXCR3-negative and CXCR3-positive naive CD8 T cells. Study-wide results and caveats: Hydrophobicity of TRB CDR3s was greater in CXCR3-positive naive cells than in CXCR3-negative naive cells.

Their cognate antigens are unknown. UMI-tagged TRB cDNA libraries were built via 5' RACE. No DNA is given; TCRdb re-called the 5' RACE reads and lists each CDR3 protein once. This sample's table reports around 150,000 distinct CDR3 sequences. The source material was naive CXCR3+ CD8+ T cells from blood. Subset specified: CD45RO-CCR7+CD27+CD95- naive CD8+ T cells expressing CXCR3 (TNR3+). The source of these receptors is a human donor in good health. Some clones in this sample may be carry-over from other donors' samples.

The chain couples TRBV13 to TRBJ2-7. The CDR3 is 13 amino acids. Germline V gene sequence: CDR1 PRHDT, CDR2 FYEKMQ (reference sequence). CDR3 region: CASSSPSSYEQYF.

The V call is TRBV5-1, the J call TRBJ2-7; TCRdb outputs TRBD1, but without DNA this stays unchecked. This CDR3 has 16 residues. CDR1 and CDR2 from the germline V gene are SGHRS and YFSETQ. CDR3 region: CASSASDRAHSYEQYF.

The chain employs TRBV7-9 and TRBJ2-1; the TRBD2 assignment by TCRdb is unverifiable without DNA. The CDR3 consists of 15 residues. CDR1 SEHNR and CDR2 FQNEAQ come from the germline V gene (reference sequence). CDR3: CASSRVGARVNEQYF.

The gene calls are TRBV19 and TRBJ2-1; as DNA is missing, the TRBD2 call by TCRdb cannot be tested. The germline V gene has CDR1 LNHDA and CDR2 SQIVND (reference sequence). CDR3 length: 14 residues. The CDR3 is CASRVLAGVREQFF.

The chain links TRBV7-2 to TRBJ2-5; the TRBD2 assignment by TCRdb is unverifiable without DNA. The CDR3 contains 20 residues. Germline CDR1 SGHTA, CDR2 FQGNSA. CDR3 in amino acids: CASSTTPRTSGDHDQETQYF.

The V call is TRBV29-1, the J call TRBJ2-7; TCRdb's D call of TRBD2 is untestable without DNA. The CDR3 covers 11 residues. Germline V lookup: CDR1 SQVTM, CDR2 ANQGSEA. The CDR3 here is CSVRTEGEQYF.

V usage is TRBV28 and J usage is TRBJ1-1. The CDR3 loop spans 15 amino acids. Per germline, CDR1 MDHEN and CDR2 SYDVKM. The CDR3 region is CASTPRAVSGTEAFF.

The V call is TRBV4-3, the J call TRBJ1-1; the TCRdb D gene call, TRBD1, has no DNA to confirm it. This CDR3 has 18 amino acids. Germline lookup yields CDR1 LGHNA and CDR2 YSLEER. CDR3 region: CASSRIRLGQGMNTEAFF.

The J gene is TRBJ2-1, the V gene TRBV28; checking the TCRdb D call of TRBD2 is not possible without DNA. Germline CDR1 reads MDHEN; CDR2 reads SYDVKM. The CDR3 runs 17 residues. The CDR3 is CASRPGLAGGSYNEQFF.

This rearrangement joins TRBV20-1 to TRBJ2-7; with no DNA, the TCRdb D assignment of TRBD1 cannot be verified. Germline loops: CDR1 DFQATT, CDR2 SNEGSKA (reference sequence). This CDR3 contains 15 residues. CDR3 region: CSARNLDRGPTGQYF.

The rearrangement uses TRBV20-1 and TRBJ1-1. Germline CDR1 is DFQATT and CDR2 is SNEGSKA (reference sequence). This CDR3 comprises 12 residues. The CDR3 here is CSASRGVTEAFF.

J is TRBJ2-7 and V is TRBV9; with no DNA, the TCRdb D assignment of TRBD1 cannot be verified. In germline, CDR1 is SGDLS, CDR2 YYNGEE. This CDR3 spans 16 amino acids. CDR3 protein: CASSPTGGFTSYEQYF.

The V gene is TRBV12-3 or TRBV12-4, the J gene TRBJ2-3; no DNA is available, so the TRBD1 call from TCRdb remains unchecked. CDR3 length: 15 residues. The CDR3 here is CASIQRMGGTDTQYF.

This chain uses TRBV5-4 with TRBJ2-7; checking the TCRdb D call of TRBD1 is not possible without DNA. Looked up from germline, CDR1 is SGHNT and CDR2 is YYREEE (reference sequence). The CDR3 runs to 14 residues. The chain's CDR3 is CASSLTGRAAEQYF.

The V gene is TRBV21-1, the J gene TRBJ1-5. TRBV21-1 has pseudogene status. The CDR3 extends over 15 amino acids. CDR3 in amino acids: CASRSDGPLWQPQHF.

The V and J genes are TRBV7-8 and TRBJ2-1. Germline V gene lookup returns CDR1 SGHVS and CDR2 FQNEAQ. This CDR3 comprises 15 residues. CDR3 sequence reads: CASSLRASPYNEQFF.

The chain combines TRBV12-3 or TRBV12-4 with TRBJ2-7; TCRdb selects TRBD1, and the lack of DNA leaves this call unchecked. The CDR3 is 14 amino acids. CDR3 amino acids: CASSFGTGVAEQYF.

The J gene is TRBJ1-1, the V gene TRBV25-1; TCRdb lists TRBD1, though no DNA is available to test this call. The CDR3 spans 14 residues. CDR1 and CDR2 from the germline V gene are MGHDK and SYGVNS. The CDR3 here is CASSEGDSKIEAFF.

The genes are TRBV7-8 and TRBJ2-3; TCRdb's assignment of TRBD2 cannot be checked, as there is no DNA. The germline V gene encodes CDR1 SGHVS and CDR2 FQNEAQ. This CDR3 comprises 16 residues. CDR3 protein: CASSTSRRRTADTQYF.

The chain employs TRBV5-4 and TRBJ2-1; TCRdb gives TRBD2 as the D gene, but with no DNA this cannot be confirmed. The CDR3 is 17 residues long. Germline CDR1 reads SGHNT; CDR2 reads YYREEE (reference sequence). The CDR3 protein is CASSLRSGRAPYNEQFF.

Here the CDR3 reads CASSLKVGGHGGAFF. The rearrangement joins TRBV12-3 or TRBV12-4 to TRBJ1-1; TCRdb's D gene call, TRBD1, goes unchecked for lack of DNA. The CDR3 runs 15 residues.